Included here is one T cell receptor beta chain sequence, with context. This sample is part of a study of shared T cell receptors in the human thymus. Profiled with immunoSEQ multiplex PCR; TCRdb holds only in-frame clones, not every one. The sample lists roughly 550,000 clones, around 78% occurring once. Germline loops: CDR1 SGHNT, CDR2 YYREEE (reference sequence). The J segment lost 3 bases and the V segment lost 6 bases, leaving 9 bases of the junction unmatched. The CDR3 consists of 15 residues. In addition, the sample was reused for a study of human thymus T cells. That investigation notes: Thymic tissue was derived from resections collected during corrective heart surgery. Thymic and blood repertoires seemed to show skewed V and J gene use. Related research examined unrelated individuals and reported that their thymic repertoires overlapped highly.

The V gene is TRBV5-4, the J gene TRBJ2-1; 7 nucleotides agree with TRBD2. Material: thymocytes. The receptor's source is a boy younger than two with a congenital heart defect. CDR3 sequence: CASTRGASGYNEQFF. The CDR3 DNA follows: TGTGCCAGCACCCGAGGGGCTAGCGGCTACAATGAGCAGTTCTTC.